Presented here are 2 T cell receptor beta chains from one specimen sequenced in a study of tumor-infiltrating lymphocytes in primary liver carcinoma. Starting from 500 ng of total RNA, TCR beta cDNA was produced with a primer in the constant region. Slightly modified ARM-PCR served as the procedure for the TCR beta libraries. These libraries came from three rounds of nested multiplex PCR. It was with TRBV1-TRBV30 forward primers and a C-beta reverse primer that the first two PCR rounds were run, at approximately 10 cycles each. TCRdb independently ran MiXCR on the multiplex PCR reads; one entry per CDR3 protein. The sample holds some 190,000 distinct CDR3 sequences, over 80% seen once. It was from roughly 20-30 mg of unsorted bulk tissue that RNA and DNA were co-extracted. The source material was tumor tissue from primary liver carcinoma. These receptors came from a man in his forties with primary liver carcinoma and hepatitis B virus infection.

As regards this clonotype: The final CDR3 position lacks the conserved phenylalanine or tryptophan, pointing to a likely read error. The rearrangement joins TRBV5-1 to TRBJ1-5; D may be TRBD1 (5 bases). This CDR3 spans 15 amino acids. The germline V gene has CDR1 SGHRS and CDR2 YFSETQ. The CDR3 reads CASSLGGTSSQPQHY. The CDR3 DNA sequence: TGCGCCAGCAGCTTGGGGGGGACTAGCAGTCAGCCTCAGCATTAT.

Remarks on this clonotype: One junction end disagrees with the germline gene, perhaps due to a read error. This rearrangement joins TRBV6-5 to TRBJ2-5; D call uncertain. Germline V lookup: CDR1 MNHEY, CDR2 SVGAGI. CDR3 size: 17 residues. The CDR3 protein is CASSSGKSEIAQDTQYF. For the CDR3, the DNA is TGTGCCAGCAGTTCCGGAAAGTCAGAGATCGCTCAAGATACCCAGTACTTC.